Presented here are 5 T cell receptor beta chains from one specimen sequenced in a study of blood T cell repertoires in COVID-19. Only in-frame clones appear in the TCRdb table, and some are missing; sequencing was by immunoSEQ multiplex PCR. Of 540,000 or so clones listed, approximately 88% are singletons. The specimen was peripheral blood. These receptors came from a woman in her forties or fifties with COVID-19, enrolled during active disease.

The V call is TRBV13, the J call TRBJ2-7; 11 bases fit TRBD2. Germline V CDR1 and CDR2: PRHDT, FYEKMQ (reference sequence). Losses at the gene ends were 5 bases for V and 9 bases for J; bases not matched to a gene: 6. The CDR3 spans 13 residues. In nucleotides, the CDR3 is TGTGCCAGCAGCCCGACTAGCGGGGCGGTGCAGTACTTC. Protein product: CASSPTSGAVQYF.

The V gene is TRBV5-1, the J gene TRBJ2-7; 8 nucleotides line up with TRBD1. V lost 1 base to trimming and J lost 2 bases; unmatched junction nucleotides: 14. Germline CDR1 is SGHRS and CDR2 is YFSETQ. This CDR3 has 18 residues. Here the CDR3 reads CASSLRPPAGTGTYEQYF. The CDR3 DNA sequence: TGCGCCAGCAGCTTGCGACCCCCAGCCGGGACAGGAACCTACGAGCAGTACTTC.

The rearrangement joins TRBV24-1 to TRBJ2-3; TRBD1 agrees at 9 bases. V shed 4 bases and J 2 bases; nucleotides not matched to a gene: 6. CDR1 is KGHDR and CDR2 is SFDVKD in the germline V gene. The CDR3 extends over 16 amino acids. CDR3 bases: TGTGCCACCAGTGAGCAGACAGGGGGAGACACAGATACGCAGTATTTT. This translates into CATSEQTGGDTDTQYF.

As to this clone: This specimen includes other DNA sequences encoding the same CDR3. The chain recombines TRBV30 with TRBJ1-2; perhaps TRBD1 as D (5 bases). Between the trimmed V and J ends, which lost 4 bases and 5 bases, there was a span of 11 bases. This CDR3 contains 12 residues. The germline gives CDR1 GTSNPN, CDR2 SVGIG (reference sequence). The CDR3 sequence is CAWIRGLYGYTF. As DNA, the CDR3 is TGTGCCTGGATTAGGGGCCTTTATGGCTACACCTTC.

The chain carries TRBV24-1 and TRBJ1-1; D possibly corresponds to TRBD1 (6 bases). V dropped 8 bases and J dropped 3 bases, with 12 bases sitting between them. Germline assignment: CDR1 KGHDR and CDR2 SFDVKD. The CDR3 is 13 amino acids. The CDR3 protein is CATKAAGDTEAFF. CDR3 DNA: TGTGCCACCAAGGCGGCAGGGGACACTGAAGCTTTCTTT.